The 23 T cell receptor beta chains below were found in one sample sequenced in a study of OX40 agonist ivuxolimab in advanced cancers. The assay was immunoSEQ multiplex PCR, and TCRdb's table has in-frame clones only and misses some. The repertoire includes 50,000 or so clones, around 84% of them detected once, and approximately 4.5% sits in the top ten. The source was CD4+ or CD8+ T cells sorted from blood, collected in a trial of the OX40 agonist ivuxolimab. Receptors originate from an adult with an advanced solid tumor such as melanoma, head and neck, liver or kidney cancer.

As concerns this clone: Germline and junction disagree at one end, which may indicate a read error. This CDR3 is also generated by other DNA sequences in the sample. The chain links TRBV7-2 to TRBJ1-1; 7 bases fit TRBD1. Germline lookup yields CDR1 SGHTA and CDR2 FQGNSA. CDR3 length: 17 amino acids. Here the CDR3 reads CASSFERTGFMNTEAFF. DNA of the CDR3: TGTGCCAGCAGTTTCGAACGGACAGGCTTCATGAACACTGAGGCTTTCTTT.

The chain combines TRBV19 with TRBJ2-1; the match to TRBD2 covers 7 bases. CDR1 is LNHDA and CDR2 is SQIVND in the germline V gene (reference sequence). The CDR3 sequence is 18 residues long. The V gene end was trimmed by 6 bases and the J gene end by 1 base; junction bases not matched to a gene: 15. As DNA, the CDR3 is TGTGCCAGTAGCGATGCCCGATTGACTAGCAAGTCCTACAATGAGCAGTTCTTC. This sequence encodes CASSDARLTSKSYNEQFF.

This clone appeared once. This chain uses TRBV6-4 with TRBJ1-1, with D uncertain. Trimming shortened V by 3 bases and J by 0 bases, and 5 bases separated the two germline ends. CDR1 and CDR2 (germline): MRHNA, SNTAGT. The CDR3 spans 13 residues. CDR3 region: CASSEFMNTEAFF. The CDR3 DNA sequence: TGTGCCAGCAGTGAATTTATGAACACTGAAGCTTTCTTT.

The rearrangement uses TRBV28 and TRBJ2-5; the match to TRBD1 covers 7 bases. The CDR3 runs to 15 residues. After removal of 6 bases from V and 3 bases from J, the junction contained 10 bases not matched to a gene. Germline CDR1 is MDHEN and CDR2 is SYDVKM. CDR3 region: CASSQRQGRKETQYF. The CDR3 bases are TGTGCCAGCAGCCAGAGACAGGGTCGGAAAGAGACCCAGTACTTC.

DNA of the CDR3: TGTGCCAGCACACAACTAGCGGGGGTCACAGATACGCAGTATTTT. Protein product: CASTQLAGVTDTQYF. The rearrangement joins TRBV2 to TRBJ2-3, with TRBD2 matching 11 bases. The trim removed 7 bases at V and 2 bases at J, leaving 5 bases unmatched. The length of the CDR3 is 15 residues. Per the germline V gene, CDR1 is SNHLY and CDR2 is FYNNEI.

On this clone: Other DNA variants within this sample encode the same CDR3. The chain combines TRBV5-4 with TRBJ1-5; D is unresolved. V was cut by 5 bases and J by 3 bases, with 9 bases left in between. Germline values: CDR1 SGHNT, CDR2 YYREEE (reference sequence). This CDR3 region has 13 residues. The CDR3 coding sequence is TGTGCCAGCAGTACGGGGAACAATCAGCCCCAGCATTTT. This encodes CASSTGNNQPQHF.

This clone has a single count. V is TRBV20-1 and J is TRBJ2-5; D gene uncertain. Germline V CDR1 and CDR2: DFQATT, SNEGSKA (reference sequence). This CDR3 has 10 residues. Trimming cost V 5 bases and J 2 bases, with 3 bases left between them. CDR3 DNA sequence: TGCAGTGCTCAACAAGAGACCCAGTACTTC. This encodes CSAQQETQYF.

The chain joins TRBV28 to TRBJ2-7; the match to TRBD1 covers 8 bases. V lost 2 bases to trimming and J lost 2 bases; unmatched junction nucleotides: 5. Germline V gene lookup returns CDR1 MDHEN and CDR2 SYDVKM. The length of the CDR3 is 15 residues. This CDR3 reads CASSLIQGATYEQYF. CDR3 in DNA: TGTGCCAGCAGTTTAATCCAGGGGGCAACCTACGAGCAGTACTTC.

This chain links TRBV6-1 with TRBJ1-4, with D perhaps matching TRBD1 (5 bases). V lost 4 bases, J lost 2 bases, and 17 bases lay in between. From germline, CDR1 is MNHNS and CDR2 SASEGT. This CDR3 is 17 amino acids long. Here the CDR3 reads CASSGNFPGTTNEKLFF. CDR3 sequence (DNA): TGTGCCAGCAGTGGGAATTTCCCAGGGACCACTAATGAAAAACTGTTTTTT.

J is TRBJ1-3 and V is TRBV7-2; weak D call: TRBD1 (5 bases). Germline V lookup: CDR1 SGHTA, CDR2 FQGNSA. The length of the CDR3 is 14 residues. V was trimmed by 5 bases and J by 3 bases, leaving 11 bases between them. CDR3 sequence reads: CASSPGTRGNTIYF. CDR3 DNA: TGTGCCAGCAGCCCGGGGACTCGTGGAAACACCATATATTTT.

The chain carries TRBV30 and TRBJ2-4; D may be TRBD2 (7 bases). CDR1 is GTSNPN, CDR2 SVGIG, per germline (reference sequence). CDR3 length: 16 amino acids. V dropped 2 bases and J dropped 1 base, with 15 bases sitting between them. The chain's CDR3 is CAWSSEGGGAKNIQYF. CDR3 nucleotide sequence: TGTGCCTGGAGTTCCGAGGGAGGGGGGGCCAAAAACATTCAGTACTTC. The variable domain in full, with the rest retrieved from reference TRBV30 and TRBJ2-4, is SQTIHQWPATLVQPVGSPLSLECTVEGTSNPNLYWYRQAAGRGLQLLFYSVGIGQISSEVPQNLSASRPQDRQFILSSKKLLLSDSGFYLCAWSSEGGGAKNIQYFGAGTRLSVL.

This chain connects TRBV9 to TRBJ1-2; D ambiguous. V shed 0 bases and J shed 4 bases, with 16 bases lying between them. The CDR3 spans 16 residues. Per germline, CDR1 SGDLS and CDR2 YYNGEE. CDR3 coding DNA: TGTGCCAGCAGCGTAGCTCCTGATCAGGACCTCTATGGCTACACCTTC. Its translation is CASSVAPDQDLYGYTF.

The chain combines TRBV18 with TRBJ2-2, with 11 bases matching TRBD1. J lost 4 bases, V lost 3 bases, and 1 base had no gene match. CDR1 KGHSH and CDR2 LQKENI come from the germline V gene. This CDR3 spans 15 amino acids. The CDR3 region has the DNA TGTGCCAGCTCACCCGGGACAGGGGGCACCGGGGAGCTGTTTTTT. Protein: CASSPGTGGTGELFF. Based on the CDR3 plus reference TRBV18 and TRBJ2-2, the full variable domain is NAGVMQNPRHLVRRRGQEARLRCSPMKGHSHVYWYRQLPEEGLKFMVYLQKENIIDESGMPKERFSAEFPKEGPSILRIQQVVRGDSAAYFCASSPGTGGTGELFFGEGSRLTVL.

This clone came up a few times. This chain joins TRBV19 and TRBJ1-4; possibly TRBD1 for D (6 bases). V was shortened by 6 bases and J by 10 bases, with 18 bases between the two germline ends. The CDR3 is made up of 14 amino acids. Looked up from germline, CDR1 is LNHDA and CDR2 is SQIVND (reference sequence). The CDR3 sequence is CASSTSGEGGKLFF. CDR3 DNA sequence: TGTGCCAGTAGCACCTCCGGAGAGGGGGGAAAACTGTTTTTT.

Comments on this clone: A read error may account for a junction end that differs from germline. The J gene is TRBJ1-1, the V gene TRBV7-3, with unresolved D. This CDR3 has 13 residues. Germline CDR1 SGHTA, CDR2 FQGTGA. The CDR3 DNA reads TGTGCCAGCAGCTTATTGTCCGGCACTGAGGCTTTCTTT. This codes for CASSLLSGTEAFF.

The DNA of the CDR3 is TGTGCCAGCAGTGCCCGACAGGCCAGAACTGAAGCTTTCTTT. Residues: CASSARQARTEAFF. The chain has TRBV28 and TRBJ1-1; possibly TRBD1 for D (6 bases). The V gene's germline CDR1 is MDHEN and CDR2 SYDVKM. This CDR3 has 14 amino acids. V lost 5 bases and J lost 5, with 15 bases in between.

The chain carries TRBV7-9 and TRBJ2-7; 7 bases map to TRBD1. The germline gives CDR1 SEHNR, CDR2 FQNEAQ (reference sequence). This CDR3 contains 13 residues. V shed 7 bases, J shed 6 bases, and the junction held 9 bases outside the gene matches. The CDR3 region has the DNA TGTGCCAGCAAGGTGACAGGGTCTGGCGAGCAGTACTTC. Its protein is CASKVTGSGEQYF.

CDR3 nucleotide sequence: TGTGCCAGCAGCCTCCGGGACAGGGGGAAGCACGAGCAGTACTTC. This sequence encodes CASSLRDRGKHEQYF. V and J are TRBV7-9 and TRBJ2-7, with 11 bases aligning to TRBD1. CDR3 length: 15 amino acids. CDR1 SEHNR and CDR2 FQNEAQ come from the germline V gene (reference sequence). Losses at the gene ends were 5 bases for V and 5 bases for J; bases not matched to a gene: 8.

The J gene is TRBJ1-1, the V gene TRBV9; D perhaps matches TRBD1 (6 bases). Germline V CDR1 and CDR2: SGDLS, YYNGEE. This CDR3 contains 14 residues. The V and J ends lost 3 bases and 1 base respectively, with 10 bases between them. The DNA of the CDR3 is TGTGCCAGCAGCGCCAGCAGGGGGAACACTGAAGCTTTCTTT. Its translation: CASSASRGNTEAFF.

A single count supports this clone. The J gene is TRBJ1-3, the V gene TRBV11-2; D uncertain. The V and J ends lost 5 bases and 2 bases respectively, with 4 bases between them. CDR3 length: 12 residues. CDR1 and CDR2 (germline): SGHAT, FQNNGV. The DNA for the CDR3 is TGTGCCAGCAGCCCGGCTGGAAACACCATATATTTT. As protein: CASSPAGNTIYF.

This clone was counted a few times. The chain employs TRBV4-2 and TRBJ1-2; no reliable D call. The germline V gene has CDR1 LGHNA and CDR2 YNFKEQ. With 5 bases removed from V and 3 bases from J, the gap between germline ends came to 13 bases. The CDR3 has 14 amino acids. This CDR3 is CASSLDASYYGYTF. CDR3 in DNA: TGTGCCAGCAGCTTAGATGCCAGTTACTATGGCTACACCTTC.

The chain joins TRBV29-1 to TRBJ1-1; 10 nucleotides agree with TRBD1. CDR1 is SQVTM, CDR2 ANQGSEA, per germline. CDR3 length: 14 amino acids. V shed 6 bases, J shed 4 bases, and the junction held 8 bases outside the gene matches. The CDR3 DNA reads TGCAGCGTCAGACAGGGGGCGTTGGGCACTGAAGCTTTCTTT. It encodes CSVRQGALGTEAFF.

In DNA, the CDR3 is TGTGCCAGCAGTGATGGGGTACGGGGAAAAGAGACCCAGTACTTC. Translated, it gives CASSDGVRGKETQYF. V gene TRBV6-1 combines with J gene TRBJ2-5; TRBD2 is a possible D gene (5 bases). This CDR3 has 15 residues. Germline CDR1 MNHNS, CDR2 SASEGT. V was trimmed by 3 bases and J by 3 bases, leaving 14 bases between them.